The 14 T cell receptor beta chains reported below all come from one sample, sequenced in a study of Graves' ophthalmopathy and Graves' hyperthyroidism. Using RNA transcripts, the TCR beta CDR3 regions were amplified. A first-round RT-PCR used HTBI primers, followed by a second-round multiplex PCR. MiXCR, run by TCRdb on the multiplex PCR reads, gives a single entry per CDR3 protein. Of hundreds of thousands of distinct CDR3 sequences in the sample, roughly 41% were seen once. The sequenced sample was peripheral blood. The receptor set was obtained from an adult man with Graves' ophthalmopathy.

This chain joins TRBV5-5 and TRBJ2-5; D possibly matches TRBD1 or TRBD2 (5 bases each). Per the germline V gene, CDR1 is SGHKS and CDR2 is YYEKEE (reference sequence). The CDR3 has 18 amino acids. Trimming pared 2 bases from V and 1 base from J, leaving 21 bases between. CDR3 in DNA: TGTGCCAGCAGCTTAGGGTTGCGTTTGGGGGTCCGCCAAGAGACCCAGTACTTC. Its translation: CASSLGLRLGVRQETQYF. Supplemented by reference TRBV5-5 and TRBJ2-5, the full variable domain reads DAGVTQSPTHLIKTRGQQVTLRCSPISGHKSVSWYQQVLGQGPQFIFQYYEKEERGRGNFPDRFSARQFPNYSSELNVNALLLGDSALYLCASSLGLRLGVRQETQYFGPGTRLLVL.

This clonotype was detected many times. The chain couples TRBV10-3 to TRBJ1-4; the match to TRBD1 covers 7 bases. The CDR3 is 15 amino acids. V lost 0 bases, J lost 7 bases, and 5 bases stayed unmatched. Germline V gives CDR1 ENHRY, CDR2 SYGVKD. The CDR3 loop reads CAISESTGMGEKLFF. The CDR3 DNA is TGTGCCATCAGTGAGTCGACAGGGATGGGTGAAAAACTGTTTTTT.

About this clonotype itself: This may stem from a read error, because a much larger clone lies one nucleotide away. This chain uses TRBV5-1 with TRBJ1-2, with 7 bases identical to TRBD1. Germline CDR1 reads SGHRS; CDR2 reads YFSETQ. The ends lost 3 bases at V and 6 bases at J; junction bases unmatched: 8. This CDR3 is 14 amino acids long. CDR3: CASSSGQIPHGYTF. CDR3 DNA: TGCGCCAGCAGCTCGGGACAGATCCCCCATGGCTACACCTTC.

This clonotype was recorded many times. The chain combines TRBV20-1 with TRBJ2-7; 7 bases are shared with TRBD1. CDR1 DFQATT and CDR2 SNEGSKA come from the germline V gene (reference sequence). The ends lost 6 bases at V and 3 bases at J; junction bases unmatched: 8. This CDR3 region has 13 residues. CDR3 amino acids: CSAQGQRDYEQYF. Here the CDR3 DNA reads TGCAGTGCACAGGGACAGCGCGACTACGAGCAGTACTTC.

V and J are TRBV5-1 and TRBJ1-4, with D perhaps TRBD1 (6 bases). The CDR3 extends over 16 amino acids. Germline lookup yields CDR1 SGHRS and CDR2 YFSETQ. V lost 5 bases and J 8 bases, leaving 22 bases between the germline ends. CDR3 region: CASRRRTEGVEEKLFF. In DNA form, the CDR3 reads TGCGCCAGCAGGAGGAGGACAGAAGGTGTAGAAGAAAAACTGTTTTTT.

A few counts support this clonotype. The chain carries TRBV30 and TRBJ1-6, with TRBD1 matching over 8 bases. The trim removed 0 bases at V and 10 bases at J, leaving 5 bases unmatched. Germline assignment: CDR1 GTSNPN and CDR2 SVGIG (reference sequence). CDR3 size: 14 residues. The CDR3 DNA reads as TGTGCCTGGAGTGTACAGGGGGTTGGCTCACCCCTCCACTTT. Its translation: CAWSVQGVGSPLHF. The full variable domain, completed using reference TRBV30 and TRBJ1-6, is SQTIHQWPATLVQPVGSPLSLECTVEGTSNPNLYWYRQAAGRGLQLLFYSVGIGQISSEVPQNLSASRPQDRQFILSSKKLLLSDSGFYLCAWSVQGVGSPLHFGNGTRLTVT.

The chain combines TRBV25-1 with TRBJ1-6; 8 nucleotides agree with TRBD1. V shed 6 bases, J shed 9 bases, and the junction held 4 bases outside the gene matches. This CDR3 spans 13 amino acids. CDR1 MGHDK and CDR2 SYGVNS come from the germline V gene. CDR3 amino acids: CASRPGTGSPLHF. The CDR3, as DNA: TGTGCCAGCAGACCCGGGACAGGTTCACCCCTCCACTTT.

Details on this clonotype: This may arise from a read error, as a much more abundant clone is one base away. This rearrangement joins TRBV5-1 to TRBJ1-1; D not resolved. The CDR3 extends over 14 amino acids. V shed 1 base and J shed 1 base, with 8 bases lying between them. CDR1 SGHRS and CDR2 YFSETQ come from the germline V gene. The CDR3 DNA follows: TGCGCCAGCAGCTTGACACAGAGGAACACTGAAGCTTTCTTT. Amino acid sequence: CASSLTQRNTEAFF.

This clonotype was observed a handful of times. V and J are TRBV9 and TRBJ2-7; 9 nucleotides match TRBD2. The CDR3 is 14 residues long. The junction had 7 bases not matched to a gene; V was cut back by 7 bases and J by 2 bases. Germline-derived CDR1 and CDR2 are SGDLS and YYNGEE. The CDR3: CASSPASGTYEQYF. As DNA, the CDR3 is TGTGCCAGCTCACCAGCTAGCGGGACCTACGAGCAGTACTTC.

The genes are TRBV15 and TRBJ2-3; D is ambiguous. Germline V gene sequence: CDR1 LNHNV, CDR2 YYDKDF (reference sequence). With 6 bases removed from V and 5 bases from J, the gap between germline ends came to 12 bases. The CDR3 consists of 13 residues. CDR3 amino acids: CATSAFLEDTQYF. The DNA of the CDR3 is TGTGCCACCAGTGCCTTTCTAGAAGATACGCAGTATTTT.

This clonotype was detected ten times or more. The J gene is TRBJ1-5, the V gene TRBV20-1; TRBD1 aligns across 7 bases. The CDR3 has 13 amino acids. CDR1 is DFQATT and CDR2 is SNEGSKA in the germline V gene (reference sequence). The V and J ends lost 2 bases and 4 bases, in that order; junction bases with no gene match: 2. CDR3 sequence (DNA): TGCAGTGCTAGAAGGGGGCTGAATCAGCCCCAGCATTTT. Its protein product is CSARRGLNQPQHF.

This clonotype occurred many times. The gene calls are TRBV29-1 and TRBJ2-5; D is unresolved. Germline V gives CDR1 SQVTM, CDR2 ANQGSEA. Trimming pared 2 bases from V and 3 bases from J, leaving 16 bases between. This CDR3 is 15 amino acids long. The CDR3 loop is CSVELSGSPEETQYF. CDR3 DNA sequence: TGCAGCGTTGAACTATCCGGTTCGCCCGAAGAGACCCAGTACTTC.

The chain has TRBV2 and TRBJ2-7; 7 bases line up with TRBD2. The CDR3 spans 15 residues. J was trimmed by 0 bases and V by 8 bases; bases with no gene match: 10. The V gene's germline CDR1 is SNHLY and CDR2 FYNNEI. In DNA form, the CDR3 reads TGTGCCAGCTTAACTATCGGGGGGAACTCCTACGAGCAGTACTTC. Its protein product is CASLTIGGNSYEQYF. Supplemented by reference TRBV2 and TRBJ2-7, the full variable domain reads EPEVTQTPSHQVTQMGQEVILRCVPISNHLYFYWYRQILGQKVEFLVSFYNNEISEKSEIFDDQFSVERPDGSNFTLKIRSTKLEDSAMYFCASLTIGGNSYEQYFGPGTRLTVT.

This clonotype came up a few times. V usage is TRBV5-5 and J usage is TRBJ2-7; no firm D call. V lost 2 bases and J 0 bases, leaving 12 bases between the germline ends. CDR1 and CDR2 (germline): SGHKS, YYEKEE (reference sequence). The CDR3 has 15 amino acids. CDR3 DNA: TGTGCCAGCAGCTTTTACAGTTCGAGCTCCTACGAGCAGTACTTC. It codes for CASSFYSSSSYEQYF.